Each of the 16 T cell receptor beta chains below was sequenced from the same sample in a study of radiation and T cells in renal cell carcinoma. Time point given: blood 2 weeks post-SBRT. Treatment defined: 15 Gy SBRT to primary tumor, nephrectomy 4 weeks later. Profiling relied on immunoSEQ multiplex PCR, and the TCRdb table lists in-frame clones only, not all of them. The sample has about 150,000 clones, approximately 88% seen once. The sample was blood, taken from a patient whose treatment included radiotherapy and nephrectomy. The receptors derive from a woman aged 45-65 years with renal cell carcinoma.

V is TRBV5-8 and J is TRBJ2-3; D is undetermined. The germline V and J ends were trimmed by 2 bases and 0 bases, with 10 bases remaining between them. Germline-derived CDR1 and CDR2 are SGHTS and YDEGEE. The CDR3 runs to 15 residues. The CDR3 here is CASSFDYSSTDTQYF. CDR3 sequence (DNA): TGTGCCAGCAGCTTTGATTACTCTAGCACAGATACGCAGTATTTT.

The chain couples TRBV5-1 to TRBJ2-5, with TRBD2 matching 9 bases. CDR1 and CDR2 (germline): SGHRS, YFSETQ. The CDR3 extends over 15 amino acids. V shed 0 bases and J 3 bases; nucleotides not matched to a gene: 3. Here the CDR3 DNA reads TGCGCCAGCAGCTTGGTGCTAGCGGGAAAAGAGACCCAGTACTTC. Residues: CASSLVLAGKETQYF.

This chain links TRBV19 with TRBJ2-7; 7 nucleotides align to TRBD1. This CDR3 is 15 amino acids long. In germline, CDR1 is LNHDA, CDR2 SQIVND (reference sequence). After removal of 3 bases from V and 3 bases from J, the junction contained 8 bases not matched to a gene. CDR3 sequence (DNA): TGTGCCAGTAGTATGGGTGGGACAGATATCTACGAGCAGTACTTC. Translating it yields CASSMGGTDIYEQYF.

This rearrangement joins TRBV29-1 to TRBJ1-1; D is perhaps TRBD1 (6 bases). Germline V gene data show CDR1 as SQVTM and CDR2 as ANQGSEA. The CDR3 loop spans 13 amino acids. V was pared by 3 bases and J by 1 base, with 9 bases between. DNA for the CDR3: TGCAGCGTTGATATAGGGGGGAACACTGAAGCTTTCTTT. The encoded protein is CSVDIGGNTEAFF.

The V and J genes are TRBV7-3 and TRBJ2-7, with D possibly TRBD2 on 6 matching bases. V was pared by 0 bases and J by 2 bases, with 11 bases between. This CDR3 spans 15 amino acids. Germline assignment: CDR1 SGHTA and CDR2 FQGTGA. The CDR3 bases are TGTGCCAGCAGCTTAACCGGAGGGGTGACCTACGAGCAGTACTTC. Residues: CASSLTGGVTYEQYF.

Regarding this clone: This sample also contains other DNA sequences that code for the same CDR3. The chain carries TRBV9 and TRBJ1-5; 9 nucleotides agree with TRBD1. J gave up 0 bases and V 3 bases, and 1 base lay outside the gene matches. The CDR3 contains 15 residues. Germline CDR1 and CDR2: SGDLS and YYNGEE. The DNA for the CDR3 is TGTGCCAGCAGCGGGACAGGGGATAGCAATCAGCCCCAGCATTTT. Translation: CASSGTGDSNQPQHF.

The V and J genes are TRBV12-5 and TRBJ1-3; a possible D gene is TRBD1 (5 bases). CDR1 and CDR2 from the germline V gene are LGHNT and FRNRAP. The CDR3 is made up of 16 amino acids. V was clipped by 5 bases and J by 0 bases, with 14 bases between them. The CDR3 loop reads CASGPSRGYSGNTIYF. For the CDR3, the DNA is TGTGCTAGTGGTCCCTCCCGGGGCTACTCTGGAAACACCATATATTTT.

The chain has TRBV18 and TRBJ1-2, with D perhaps TRBD1 (5 bases). V was clipped by 6 bases and J by 8 bases, with 16 bases between them. The CDR3 extends over 13 amino acids. CDR1 and CDR2 from the germline V gene are KGHSH and LQKENI. The CDR3 sequence: CASSPDGAGGYTF. CDR3 DNA: TGTGCCAGCTCCCCCGACGGGGCAGGCGGCTACACCTTC.

The rearrangement joins TRBV5-4 to TRBJ2-3, with D possibly TRBD1 on 6 matching bases. V was pared by 0 bases and J by 2 bases, with 13 bases between. Germline CDR1 reads SGHNT; CDR2 reads YYREEE (reference sequence). The CDR3 sequence is 16 residues long. The CDR3 is CASSLGGQRFTDTQYF. CDR3 DNA: TGTGCCAGCAGCTTGGGAGGACAGAGGTTCACAGATACGCAGTATTTT.

The rearrangement links TRBV2 to TRBJ2-1; weak D call: TRBD1 (6 bases). The CDR3 runs 13 residues. The germline V and J ends were trimmed by 8 bases and 7 bases, with 15 bases remaining between them. Germline CDR1 reads SNHLY; CDR2 reads FYNNEI. The CDR3 nucleotides read TGTGCCAGCCACCGGCTGGGGGCGAATGAGCAGTTCTTC. This encodes CASHRLGANEQFF.

This sequence joins TRBV4-3 and TRBJ2-6; D possibly corresponds to TRBD1 (6 bases). V shed 3 bases and J shed 4 bases, with 10 bases lying between them. Germline values: CDR1 LGHNA, CDR2 YSLEER. This CDR3 has 15 amino acids. CDR3 amino acids: CASSQIDRGANVLTF. CDR3 coding DNA: TGCGCCAGCAGCCAGATAGACAGGGGGGCCAACGTCCTGACTTTC.

V usage is TRBV11-2 and J usage is TRBJ1-6; 7 nucleotides line up with TRBD1. The CDR3 spans 15 residues. The trim removed 5 bases at V and 4 bases at J, leaving 5 bases unmatched. Germline V CDR1 and CDR2: SGHAT, FQNNGV. Here the CDR3 reads CASSARDSYNSPLHF. CDR3 nucleotide sequence: TGTGCCAGCAGCGCCCGGGACAGTTATAATTCACCCCTCCACTTT.

The rearrangement uses TRBV7-9 and TRBJ2-2; D remains unclear. Trimming left V 2 bases short and J 2 bases short, with 15 bases between. The CDR3 is 17 residues long. Germline values: CDR1 SEHNR, CDR2 FQNEAQ (reference sequence). DNA of the CDR3: TGTGCCAGCAGCTTATACTCCTCCGGTAGAAACACCGGGGAGCTGTTTTTT. Translating it yields CASSLYSSGRNTGELFF. Supplemented by reference TRBV7-9 and TRBJ2-2, the full variable domain reads DTGVSQNPRHKITKRGQNVTFRCDPISEHNRLYWYRQTLGQGPEFLTYFQNEAQLEKSRLLSDRFSAERPKGSFSTLEIQRTEQGDSAMYLCASSLYSSGRNTGELFFGEGSRLTVL.

The rearrangement uses TRBV2 and TRBJ1-2; perhaps TRBD1 as D (5 bases). The CDR3 contains 15 residues. Deletions cut 6 bases from V and 7 bases from J, with 21 bases between. Germline CDR1 is SNHLY and CDR2 is FYNNEI. The CDR3 protein is CASREQDTPVAGYTF. CDR3 DNA sequence: TGTGCCAGCAGGGAACAGGACACCCCCGTGGCTGGCTACACCTTC.

Only a few counts were recorded for this clone. V gene TRBV29-1 combines with J gene TRBJ1-1; D gene ambiguous. The CDR3 totals 12 residues. The V end was cut by 4 bases, the J end by 2 bases, with 8 bases between. The germline gives CDR1 SQVTM, CDR2 ANQGSEA. The CDR3 is CSVGHLNTEAFF. The DNA for the CDR3 is TGCAGCGTTGGACATCTTAACACTGAAGCTTTCTTT.

This clone appeared a few times. This chain connects TRBV6-5 to TRBJ2-6; D gene ambiguous. This CDR3 region has 13 residues. Germline CDR1 is MNHEY and CDR2 is SVGAGI. V lost 8 bases, J lost 2 bases, and 7 bases lay in between. CDR3 in DNA: TGTGCCAGCTATCGCCCTGGGGCCAACGTCCTGACTTTC. Residues: CASYRPGANVLTF.